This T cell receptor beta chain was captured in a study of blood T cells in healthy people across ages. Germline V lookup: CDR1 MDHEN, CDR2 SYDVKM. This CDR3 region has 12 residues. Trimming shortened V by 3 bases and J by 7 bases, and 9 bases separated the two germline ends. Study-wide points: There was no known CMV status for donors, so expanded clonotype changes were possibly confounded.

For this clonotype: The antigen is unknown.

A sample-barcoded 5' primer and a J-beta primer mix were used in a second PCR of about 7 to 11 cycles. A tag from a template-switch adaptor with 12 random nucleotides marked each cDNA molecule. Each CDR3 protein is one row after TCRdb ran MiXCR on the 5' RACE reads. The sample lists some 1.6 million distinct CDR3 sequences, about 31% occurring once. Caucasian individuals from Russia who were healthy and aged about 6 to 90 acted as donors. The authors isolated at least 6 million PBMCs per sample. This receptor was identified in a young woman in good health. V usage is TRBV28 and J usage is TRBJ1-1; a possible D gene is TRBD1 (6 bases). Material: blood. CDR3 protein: CASSLGGYEAFF. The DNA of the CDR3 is TGTGCCAGCAGTTTGGGGGGCTATGAAGCTTTCTTT.